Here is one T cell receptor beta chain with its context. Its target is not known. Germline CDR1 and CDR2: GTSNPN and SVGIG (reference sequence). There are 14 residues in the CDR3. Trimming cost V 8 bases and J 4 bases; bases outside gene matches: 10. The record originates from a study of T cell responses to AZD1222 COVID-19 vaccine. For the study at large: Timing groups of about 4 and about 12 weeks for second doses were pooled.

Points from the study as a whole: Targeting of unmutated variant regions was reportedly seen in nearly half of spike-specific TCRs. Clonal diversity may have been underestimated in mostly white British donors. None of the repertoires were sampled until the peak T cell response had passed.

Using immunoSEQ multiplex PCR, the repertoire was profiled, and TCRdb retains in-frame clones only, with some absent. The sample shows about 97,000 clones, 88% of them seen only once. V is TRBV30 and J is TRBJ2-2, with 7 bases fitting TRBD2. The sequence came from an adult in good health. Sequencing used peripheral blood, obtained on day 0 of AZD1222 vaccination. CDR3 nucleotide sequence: TGTGCCCAGGTCCTCGGCGGGGGCACCGGGGAGCTGTTTTTT. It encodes CAQVLGGGTGELFF.